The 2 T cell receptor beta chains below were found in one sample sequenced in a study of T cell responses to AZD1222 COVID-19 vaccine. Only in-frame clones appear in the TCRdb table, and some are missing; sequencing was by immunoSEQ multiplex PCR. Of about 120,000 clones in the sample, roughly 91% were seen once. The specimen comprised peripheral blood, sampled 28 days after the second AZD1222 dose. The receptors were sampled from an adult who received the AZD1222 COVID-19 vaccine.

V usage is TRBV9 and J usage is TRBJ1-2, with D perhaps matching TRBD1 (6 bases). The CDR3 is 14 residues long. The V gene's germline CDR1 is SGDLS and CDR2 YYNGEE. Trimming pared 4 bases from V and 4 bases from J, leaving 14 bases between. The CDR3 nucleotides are TGTGCCAGCAGCCCAGCCAGGGGAGGCTATGGCTACACCTTC. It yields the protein CASSPARGGYGYTF. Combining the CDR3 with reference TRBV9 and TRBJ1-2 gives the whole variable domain DSGVTQTPKHLITATGQRVTLRCSPRSGDLSVYWYQQSLDQGLQFLIQYYNGEERAKGNILERFSAQQFPDLHSELNLSSLELGDSALYFCASSPARGGYGYTFGSGTRLTVV.

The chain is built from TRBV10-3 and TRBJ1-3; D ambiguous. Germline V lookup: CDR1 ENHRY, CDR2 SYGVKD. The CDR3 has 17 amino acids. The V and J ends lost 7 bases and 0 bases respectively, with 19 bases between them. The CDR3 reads CAITPVLKRASGNTIYF. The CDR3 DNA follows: TGTGCCATCACTCCTGTTCTTAAAAGAGCCTCTGGAAACACCATATATTTT.